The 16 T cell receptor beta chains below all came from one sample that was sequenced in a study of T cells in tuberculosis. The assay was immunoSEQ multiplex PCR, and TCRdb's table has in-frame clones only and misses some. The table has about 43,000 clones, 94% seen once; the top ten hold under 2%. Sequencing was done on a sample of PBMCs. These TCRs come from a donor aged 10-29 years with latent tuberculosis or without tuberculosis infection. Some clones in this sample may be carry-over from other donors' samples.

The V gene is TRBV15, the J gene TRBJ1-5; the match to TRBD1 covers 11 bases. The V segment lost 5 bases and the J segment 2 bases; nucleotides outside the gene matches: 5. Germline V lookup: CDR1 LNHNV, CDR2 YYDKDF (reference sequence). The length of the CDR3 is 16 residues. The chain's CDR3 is CATSRGQGAGNQPQHF. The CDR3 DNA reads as TGTGCCACCAGCCGTGGACAGGGGGCAGGCAATCAGCCCCAGCATTTT.

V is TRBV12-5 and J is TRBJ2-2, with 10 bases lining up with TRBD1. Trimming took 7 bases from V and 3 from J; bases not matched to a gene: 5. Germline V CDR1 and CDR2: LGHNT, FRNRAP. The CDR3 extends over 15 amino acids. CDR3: CASVTGTGDTGELFF. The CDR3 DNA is TGTGCTAGTGTTACCGGGACAGGGGACACCGGGGAGCTGTTTTTT.

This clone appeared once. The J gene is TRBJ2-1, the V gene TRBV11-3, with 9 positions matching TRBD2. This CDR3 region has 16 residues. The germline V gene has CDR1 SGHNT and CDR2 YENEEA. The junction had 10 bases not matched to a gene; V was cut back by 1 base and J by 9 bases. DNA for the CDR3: TGTGCCAGCAGCTTAGGGGGGGCTAGCGGGATAGGTGAGCAGTTCTTC. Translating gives CASSLGGASGIGEQFF.

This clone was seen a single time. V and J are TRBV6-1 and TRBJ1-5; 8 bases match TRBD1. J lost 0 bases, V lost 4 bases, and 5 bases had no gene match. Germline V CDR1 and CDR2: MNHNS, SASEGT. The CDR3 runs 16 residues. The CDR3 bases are TGTGCCAGCAGTGGAACGACAGGGGCTAGCAATCAGCCCCAGCATTTT. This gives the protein CASSGTTGASNQPQHF.

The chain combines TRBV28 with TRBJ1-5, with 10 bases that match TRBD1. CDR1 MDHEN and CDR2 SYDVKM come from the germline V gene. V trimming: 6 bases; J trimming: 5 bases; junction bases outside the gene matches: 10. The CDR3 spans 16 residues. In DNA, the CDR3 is TGTGCCAGCAGCCCTAGACAGGGGGCAAGGGATCAGCCCCAGCATTTT. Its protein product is CASSPRQGARDQPQHF.

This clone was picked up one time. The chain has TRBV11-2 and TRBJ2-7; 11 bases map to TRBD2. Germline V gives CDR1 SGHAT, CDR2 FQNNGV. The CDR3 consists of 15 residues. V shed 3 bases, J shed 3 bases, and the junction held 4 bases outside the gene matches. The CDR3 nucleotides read TGTGCCAGCAGCTTGCTAGCGGGAGGTAACTACGAGCAGTACTTC. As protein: CASSLLAGGNYEQYF.

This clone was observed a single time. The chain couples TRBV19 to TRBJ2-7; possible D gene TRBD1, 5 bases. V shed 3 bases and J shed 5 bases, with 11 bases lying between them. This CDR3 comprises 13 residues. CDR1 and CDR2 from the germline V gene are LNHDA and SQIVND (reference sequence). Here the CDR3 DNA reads TGTGCCAGTAGTATTTCAGGGTCCCACGAGCAGTACTTC. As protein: CASSISGSHEQYF. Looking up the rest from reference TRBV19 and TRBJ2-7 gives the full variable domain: DGGITQSPKYLFRKEGQNVTLSCEQNLNHDAMYWYRQDPGQGLRLIYYSQIVNDFQKGDIAEGYSVSREKKESFPLTVTSAQKNPTAFYLCASSISGSHEQYFGPGTRLTVT.

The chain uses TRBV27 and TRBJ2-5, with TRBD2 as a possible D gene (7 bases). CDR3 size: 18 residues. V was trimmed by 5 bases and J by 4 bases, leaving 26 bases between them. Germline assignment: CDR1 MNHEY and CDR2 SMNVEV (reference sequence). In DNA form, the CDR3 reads TGTGCCAGCAGTGGCCTGGGGGGGCGGCGGGGAAGTCTAGAGACCCAGTACTTC. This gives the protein CASSGLGGRRGSLETQYF.

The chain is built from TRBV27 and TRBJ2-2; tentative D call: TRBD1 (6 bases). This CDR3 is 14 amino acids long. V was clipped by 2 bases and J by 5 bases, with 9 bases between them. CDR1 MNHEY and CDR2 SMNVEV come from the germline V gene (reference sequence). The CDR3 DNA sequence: TGTGCCAGCAGTTTAGGACAGCGGACCGGGGAGCTGTTTTTT. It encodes CASSLGQRTGELFF.

CDR3 region: CAISESGTSNTEAFF. The CDR3 nucleotides read TGTGCCATCAGTGAGTCGGGGACTTCGAACACTGAAGCTTTCTTT. This chain joins TRBV10-3 and TRBJ1-1; D might be TRBD1 (5 bases). Trimming cost V 0 bases and J 1 base, with 9 bases left between them. Germline V CDR1 and CDR2: ENHRY, SYGVKD. The CDR3 has 15 amino acids.

CDR3: CASSLYSGTIPDTQYF. CDR3 nucleotide sequence: TGTGCCAGCAGTTTATACAGCGGGACTATCCCAGATACGCAGTATTTT. The rearrangement uses TRBV27 and TRBJ2-3, with 7 bases identical to TRBD2. Germline V CDR1 and CDR2: MNHEY, SMNVEV (reference sequence). V gave up 1 base and J gave up 4 bases; unmatched junction bases: 8. CDR3 length: 16 amino acids.

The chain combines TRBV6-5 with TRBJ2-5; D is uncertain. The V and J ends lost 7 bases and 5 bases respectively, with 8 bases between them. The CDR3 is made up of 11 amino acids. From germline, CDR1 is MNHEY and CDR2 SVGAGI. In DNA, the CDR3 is TGTGCCAGCAAAACCGGGGAGACCCAGTACTTC. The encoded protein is CASKTGETQYF.

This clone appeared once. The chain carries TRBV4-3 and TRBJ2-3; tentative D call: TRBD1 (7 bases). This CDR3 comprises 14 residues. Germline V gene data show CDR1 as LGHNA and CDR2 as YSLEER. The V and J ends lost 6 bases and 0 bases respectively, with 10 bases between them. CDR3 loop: CASREGASTDTQYF. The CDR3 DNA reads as TGCGCCAGCAGGGAGGGGGCTAGCACAGATACGCAGTATTTT.

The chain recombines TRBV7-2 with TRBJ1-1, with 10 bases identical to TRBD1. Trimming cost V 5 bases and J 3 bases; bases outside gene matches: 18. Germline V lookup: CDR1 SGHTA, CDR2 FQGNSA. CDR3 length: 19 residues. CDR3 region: CASSRPFGQGGMMDTEAFF. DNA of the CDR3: TGTGCCAGCAGCCGCCCCTTCGGACAGGGGGGAATGATGGACACTGAAGCTTTCTTT.

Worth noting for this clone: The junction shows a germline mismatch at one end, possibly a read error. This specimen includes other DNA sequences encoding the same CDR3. Written as DNA, the CDR3 is TGTGCCAGCTCCAGGGTATCCTACAATGAACAGTTCTTC. Translated, it gives CASSRVSYNEQFF. This chain links TRBV6-5 with TRBJ2-1; a weak D match, TRBD1 (5 bases). Per germline, CDR1 MNHEY and CDR2 SVGAGI. The CDR3 is 13 amino acids.

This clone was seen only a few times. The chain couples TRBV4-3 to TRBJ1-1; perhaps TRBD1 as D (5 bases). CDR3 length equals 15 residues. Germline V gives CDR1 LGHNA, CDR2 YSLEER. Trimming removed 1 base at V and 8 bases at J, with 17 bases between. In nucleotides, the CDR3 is TGCGCCAGCAGCCAAGTTGAAGGCCAGGGAGGAGAAGCTTTCTTT. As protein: CASSQVEGQGGEAFF.